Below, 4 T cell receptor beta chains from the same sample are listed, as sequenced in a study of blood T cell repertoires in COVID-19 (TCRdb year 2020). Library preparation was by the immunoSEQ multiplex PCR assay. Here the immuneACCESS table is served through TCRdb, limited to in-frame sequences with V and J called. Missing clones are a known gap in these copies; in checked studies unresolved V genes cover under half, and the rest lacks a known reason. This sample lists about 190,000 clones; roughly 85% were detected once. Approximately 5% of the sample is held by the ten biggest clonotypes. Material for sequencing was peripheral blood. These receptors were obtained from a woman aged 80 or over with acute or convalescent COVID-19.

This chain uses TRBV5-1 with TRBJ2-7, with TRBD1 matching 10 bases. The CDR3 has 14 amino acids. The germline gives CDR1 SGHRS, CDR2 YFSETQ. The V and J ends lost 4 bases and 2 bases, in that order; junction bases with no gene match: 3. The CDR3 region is CASSVDRGPYEQYF. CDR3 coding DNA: TGCGCCAGCAGCGTTGACAGGGGGCCCTACGAGCAGTACTTC. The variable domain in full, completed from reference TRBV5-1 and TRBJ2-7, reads KAGVTQTPRYLIKTRGQQVTLSCSPISGHRSVSWYQQTPGQGLQFLFEYFSETQRNKGNFPGRFSGRQFSNSRSEMNVSTLELGDSALYLCASSVDRGPYEQYFGPGTRLTVT.

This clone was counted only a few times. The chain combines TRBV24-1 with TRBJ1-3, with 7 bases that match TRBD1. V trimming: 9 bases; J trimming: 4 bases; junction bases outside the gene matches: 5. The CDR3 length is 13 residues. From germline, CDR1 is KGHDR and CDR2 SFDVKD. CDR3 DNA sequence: TGTGCCACCTGGGGACAGTTGGGAAACACCATATATTTT. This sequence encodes CATWGQLGNTIYF.

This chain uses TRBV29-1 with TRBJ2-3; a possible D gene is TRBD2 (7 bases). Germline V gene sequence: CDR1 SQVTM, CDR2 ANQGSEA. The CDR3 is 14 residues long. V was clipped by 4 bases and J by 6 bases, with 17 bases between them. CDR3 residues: CSVGGGPSSDTQYF. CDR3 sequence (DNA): TGCAGCGTTGGGGGGGGGCCGAGTAGCGATACGCAGTATTTT.

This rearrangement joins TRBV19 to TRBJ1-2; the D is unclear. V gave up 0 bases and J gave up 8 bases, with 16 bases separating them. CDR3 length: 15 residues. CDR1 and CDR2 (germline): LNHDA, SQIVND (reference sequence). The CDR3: CASSIDASWFLGYTF. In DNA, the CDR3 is TGTGCCAGTAGTATAGACGCGAGTTGGTTTTTAGGCTACACCTTC.